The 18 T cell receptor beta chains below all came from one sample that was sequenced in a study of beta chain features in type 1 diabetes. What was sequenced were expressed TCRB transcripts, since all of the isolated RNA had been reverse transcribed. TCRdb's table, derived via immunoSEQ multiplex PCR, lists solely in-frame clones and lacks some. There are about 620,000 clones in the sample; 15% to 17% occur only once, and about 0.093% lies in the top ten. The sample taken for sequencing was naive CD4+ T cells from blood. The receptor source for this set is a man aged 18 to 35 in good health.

The CDR3 coding sequence is TGTGCCAGCAGCGATCGACAGTGGGCCAACGTCCTGACTTTC. It translates to CASSDRQWANVLTF. The rearrangement uses TRBV7-2 and TRBJ2-6; tentative D call: TRBD1 (5 bases). This CDR3 has 14 residues. CDR1 SGHTA and CDR2 FQGNSA come from the germline V gene. V was cut by 5 bases and J by 5 bases, with 10 bases left in between.

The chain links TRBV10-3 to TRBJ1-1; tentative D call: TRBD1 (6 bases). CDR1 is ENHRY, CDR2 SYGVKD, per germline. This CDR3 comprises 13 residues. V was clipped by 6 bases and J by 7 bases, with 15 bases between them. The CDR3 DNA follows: TGTGCCATCAGCGGACCGGGGGGCTATGAAGCTTTCTTT. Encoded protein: CAISGPGGYEAFF.

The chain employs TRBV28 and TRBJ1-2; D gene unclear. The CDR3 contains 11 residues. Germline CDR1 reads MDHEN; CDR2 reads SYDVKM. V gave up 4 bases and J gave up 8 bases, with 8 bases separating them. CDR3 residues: CASSSKYGYTF. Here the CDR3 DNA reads TGTGCCAGCAGTTCAAAGTACGGCTACACCTTC.

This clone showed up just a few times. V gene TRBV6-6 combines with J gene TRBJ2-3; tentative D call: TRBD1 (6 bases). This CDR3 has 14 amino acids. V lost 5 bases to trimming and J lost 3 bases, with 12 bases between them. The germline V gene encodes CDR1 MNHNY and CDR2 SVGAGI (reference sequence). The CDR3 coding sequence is TGTGCCAGCAGTGGTAAAAGGGGGACAGATACGCAGTATTTT. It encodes CASSGKRGTDTQYF.

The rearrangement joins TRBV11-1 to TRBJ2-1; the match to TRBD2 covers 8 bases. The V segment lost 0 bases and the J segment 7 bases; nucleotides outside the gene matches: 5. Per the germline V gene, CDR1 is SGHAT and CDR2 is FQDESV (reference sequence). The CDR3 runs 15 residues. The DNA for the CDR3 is TGTGCCAGCAGCTTAGCCCTAGCGGGTGGGAATGAGCAGTTCTTC. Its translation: CASSLALAGGNEQFF.

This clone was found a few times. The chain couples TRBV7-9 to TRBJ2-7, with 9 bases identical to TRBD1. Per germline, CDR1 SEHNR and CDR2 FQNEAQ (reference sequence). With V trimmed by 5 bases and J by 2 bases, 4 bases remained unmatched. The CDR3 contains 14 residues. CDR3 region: CASSQRQGAYEQYF. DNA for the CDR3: TGTGCCAGCAGCCAAAGACAGGGGGCCTACGAGCAGTACTTC.

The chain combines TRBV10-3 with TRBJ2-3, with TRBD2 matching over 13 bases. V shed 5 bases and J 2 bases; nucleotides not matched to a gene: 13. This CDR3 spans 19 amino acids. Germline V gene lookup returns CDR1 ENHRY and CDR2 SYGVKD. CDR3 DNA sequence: TGTGCCATCAGTCCTCCCCCCCGACTAGCGGGGGGACCCACAGATACGCAGTATTTT. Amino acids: CAISPPPRLAGGPTDTQYF.

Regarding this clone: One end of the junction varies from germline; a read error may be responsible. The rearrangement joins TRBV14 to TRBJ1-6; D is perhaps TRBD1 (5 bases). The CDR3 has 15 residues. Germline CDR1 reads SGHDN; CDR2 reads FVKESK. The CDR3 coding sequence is TGTACCAGCAGCCAAGGGACCGGCTATAATTCACCCCTCCACTTT. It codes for CTSSQGTGYNSPLHF.

CDR3 nucleotide sequence: TGTGCCAGCAGTTTACGAGGGGGGAGATCTAATGAAAAACTGTTTTTT. The encoded protein is CASSLRGGRSNEKLFF. The V call is TRBV28, the J call TRBJ1-4, with a possible D match to TRBD1 (6 bases). This CDR3 contains 16 residues. The germline V and J ends were trimmed by 2 bases and 3 bases, with 13 bases remaining between them. The germline gives CDR1 MDHEN, CDR2 SYDVKM.

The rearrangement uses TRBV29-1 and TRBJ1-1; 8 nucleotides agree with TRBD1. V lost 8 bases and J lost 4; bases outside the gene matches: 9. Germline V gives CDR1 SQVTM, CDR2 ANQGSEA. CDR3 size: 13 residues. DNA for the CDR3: TGCAGCTCCCAGGACAGGGACAGCACTGAAGCTTTCTTT. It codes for CSSQDRDSTEAFF.

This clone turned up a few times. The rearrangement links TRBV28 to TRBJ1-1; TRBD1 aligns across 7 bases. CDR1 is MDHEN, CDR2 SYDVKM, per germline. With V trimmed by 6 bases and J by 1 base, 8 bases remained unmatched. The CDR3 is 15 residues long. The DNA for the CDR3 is TGTGCCAGCAGGACACAGGGGAGGGGGAACACTGAAGCTTTCTTT. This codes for CASRTQGRGNTEAFF.

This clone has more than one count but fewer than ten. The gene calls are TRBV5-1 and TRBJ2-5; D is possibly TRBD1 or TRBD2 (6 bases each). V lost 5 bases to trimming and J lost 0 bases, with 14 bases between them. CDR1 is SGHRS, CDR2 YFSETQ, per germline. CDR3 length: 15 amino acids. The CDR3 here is CASSSGDWYQETQYF. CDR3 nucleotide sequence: TGCGCCAGCAGTTCAGGGGACTGGTACCAAGAGACCCAGTACTTC. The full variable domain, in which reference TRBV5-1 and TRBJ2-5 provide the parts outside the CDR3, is KAGVTQTPRYLIKTRGQQVTLSCSPISGHRSVSWYQQTPGQGLQFLFEYFSETQRNKGNFPGRFSGRQFSNSRSEMNVSTLELGDSALYLCASSSGDWYQETQYFGPGTRLLVL.

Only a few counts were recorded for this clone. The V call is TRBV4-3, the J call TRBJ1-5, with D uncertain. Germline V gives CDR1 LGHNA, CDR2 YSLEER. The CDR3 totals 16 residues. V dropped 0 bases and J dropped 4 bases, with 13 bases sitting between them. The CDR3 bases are TGCGCCAGCAGCCAAGATTCGGCACTCAATAATCAGCCCCAGCATTTT. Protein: CASSQDSALNNQPQHF.

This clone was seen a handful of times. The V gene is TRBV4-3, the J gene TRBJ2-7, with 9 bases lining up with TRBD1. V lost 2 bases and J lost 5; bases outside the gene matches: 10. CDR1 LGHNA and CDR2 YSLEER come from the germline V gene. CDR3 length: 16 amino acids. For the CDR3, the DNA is TGCGCCAGCAGCCAATTCCGGGACAGGGTTTCCGACGAGCAGTACTTC. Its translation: CASSQFRDRVSDEQYF.

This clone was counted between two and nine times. CDR3 amino acids: CASSLFGTDTQYF. Here the CDR3 DNA reads TGTGCCAGCAGCTTATTTGGCACAGATACGCAGTATTTT. The chain recombines TRBV7-9 with TRBJ2-3; unclear D gene. Germline V gene data show CDR1 as SEHNR and CDR2 as FQNEAQ (reference sequence). CDR3 length: 13 residues. The ends were cut back, 2 bases at V and 1 base at J, with 4 bases in the middle.

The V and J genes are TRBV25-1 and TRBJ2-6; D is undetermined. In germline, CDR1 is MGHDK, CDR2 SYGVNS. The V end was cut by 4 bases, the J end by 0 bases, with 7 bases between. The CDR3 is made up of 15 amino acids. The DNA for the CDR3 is TGTGCCAGCAGTGGAAAGGGCTCTGGGGCCAACGTCCTGACTTTC. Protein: CASSGKGSGANVLTF.

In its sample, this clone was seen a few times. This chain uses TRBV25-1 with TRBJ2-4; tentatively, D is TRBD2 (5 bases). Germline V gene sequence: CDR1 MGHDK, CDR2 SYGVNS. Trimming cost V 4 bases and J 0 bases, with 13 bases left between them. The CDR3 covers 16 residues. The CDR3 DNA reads TGTGCCAGCAGTGGCCTAACGGGGTTAGCCAAAAACATTCAGTACTTC. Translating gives CASSGLTGLAKNIQYF. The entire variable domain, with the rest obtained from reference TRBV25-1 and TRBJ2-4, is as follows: EADIYQTPRYLVIGTGKKITLECSQTMGHDKMYWYQQDPGMELHLIHYSYGVNSTEKGDLSSESTVSRIRTEHFPLTLESARPSHTSQYLCASSGLTGLAKNIQYFGAGTRLSVL.

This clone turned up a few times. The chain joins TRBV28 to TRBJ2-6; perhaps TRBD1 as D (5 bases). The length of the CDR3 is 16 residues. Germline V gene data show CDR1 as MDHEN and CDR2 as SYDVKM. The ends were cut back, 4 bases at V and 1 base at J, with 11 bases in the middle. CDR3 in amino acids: CASSSSDRSGANVLTF. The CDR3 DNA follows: TGTGCCAGCAGTTCCTCCGACAGATCTGGGGCCAACGTCCTGACTTTC.